These T cell receptor beta chains were read from a single sample in a study of blood T cell repertoires in COVID-19. Repertoires were generated with immunoSEQ multiplex PCR, while TCRdb's copy carries only in-frame clones and drops some. This sample has about 320,000 clones; about four fifths occur once, and the top ten carry about 1.2%. Sequenced sample: peripheral blood. These receptors all come from a woman aged 45-65 years with acute or convalescent COVID-19. CDR3s leave out the opening cysteine and the closing phenylalanine or tryptophan. Each record gives: J gene, V gene, CDR3 protein.

j_gene: TRBJ1-2; v_gene: TRBV2; CDR3aa: ASRLGRTFNYGYT
j_gene: TRBJ2-1; v_gene: TRBV4-1; CDR3aa: ASSQGQGTYNEQF
j_gene: TRBJ1-6; v_gene: TRBV19; CDR3aa: ASSIDSRTAQTLH
j_gene: TRBJ2-1; v_gene: TRBV2; CDR3aa: ASSRQGAYNEQF
j_gene: TRBJ1-1; v_gene: TRBV3-1/TRBV3-2; CDR3aa: ASSPQGGTEAF
j_gene: TRBJ2-1; v_gene: TRBV15; CDR3aa: ATSRDRGPNEQF
j_gene: TRBJ2-7; v_gene: TRBV6-5; CDR3aa: ASSYLAGGIHEQY
j_gene: TRBJ2-2; v_gene: TRBV5-4; CDR3aa: ASSSGTSGPANTGELF
j_gene: TRBJ1-1; v_gene: TRBV5-1; CDR3aa: ASSLAEGGDTEAF
j_gene: TRBJ2-1; v_gene: TRBV2; CDR3aa: ASSEEVASGSEQF
j_gene: TRBJ1-1; v_gene: TRBV7-2; CDR3aa: ASSPGVDTEAF
j_gene: TRBJ1-5; v_gene: TRBV21-1; CDR3aa: ASLKGSGQPQH
j_gene: TRBJ2-5; v_gene: TRBV9; CDR3aa: ASSVGASGPREETQY
j_gene: TRBJ2-7; v_gene: TRBV19; CDR3aa: ASSTDSYEQY